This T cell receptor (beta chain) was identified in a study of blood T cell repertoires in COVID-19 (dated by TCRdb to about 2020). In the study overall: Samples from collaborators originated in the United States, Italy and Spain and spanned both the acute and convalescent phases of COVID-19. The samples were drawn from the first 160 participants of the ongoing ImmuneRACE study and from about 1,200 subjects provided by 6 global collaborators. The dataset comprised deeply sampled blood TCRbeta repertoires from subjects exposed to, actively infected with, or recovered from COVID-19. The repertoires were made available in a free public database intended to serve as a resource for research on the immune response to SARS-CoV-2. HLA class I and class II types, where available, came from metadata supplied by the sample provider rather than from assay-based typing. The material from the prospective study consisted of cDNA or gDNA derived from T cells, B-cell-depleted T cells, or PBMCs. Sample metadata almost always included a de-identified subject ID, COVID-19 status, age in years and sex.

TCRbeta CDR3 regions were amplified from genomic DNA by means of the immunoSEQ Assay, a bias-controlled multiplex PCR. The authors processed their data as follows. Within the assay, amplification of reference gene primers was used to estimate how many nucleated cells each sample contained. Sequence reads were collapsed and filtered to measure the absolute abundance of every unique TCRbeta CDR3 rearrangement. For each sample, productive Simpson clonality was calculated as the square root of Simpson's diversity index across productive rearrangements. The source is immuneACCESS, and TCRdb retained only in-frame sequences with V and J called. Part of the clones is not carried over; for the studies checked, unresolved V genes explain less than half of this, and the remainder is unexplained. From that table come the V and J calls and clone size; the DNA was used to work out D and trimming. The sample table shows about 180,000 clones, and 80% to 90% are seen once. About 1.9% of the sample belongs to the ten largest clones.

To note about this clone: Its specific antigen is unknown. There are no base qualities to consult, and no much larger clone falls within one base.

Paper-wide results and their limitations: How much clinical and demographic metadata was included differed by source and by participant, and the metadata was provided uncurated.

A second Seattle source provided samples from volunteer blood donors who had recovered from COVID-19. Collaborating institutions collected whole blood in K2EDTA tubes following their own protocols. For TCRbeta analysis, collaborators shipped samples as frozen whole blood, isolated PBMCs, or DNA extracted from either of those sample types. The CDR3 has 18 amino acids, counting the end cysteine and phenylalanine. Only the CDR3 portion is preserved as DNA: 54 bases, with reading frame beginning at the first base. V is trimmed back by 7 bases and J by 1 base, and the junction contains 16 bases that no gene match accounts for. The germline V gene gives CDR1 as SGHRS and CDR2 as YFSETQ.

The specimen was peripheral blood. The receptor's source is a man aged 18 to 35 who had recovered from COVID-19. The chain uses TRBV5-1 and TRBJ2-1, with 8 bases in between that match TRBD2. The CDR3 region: CASLSGYRGLGSYNEQFF. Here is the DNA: TGCGCCAGCCTGAGTGGTTACCGGGGACTAGGGTCCTACAATGAGCAGTTCTTC.